This T cell receptor beta chain comes out of a study of blood T cell repertoires in COVID-19. Study background: The samples span acute and convalescent COVID-19 from the United States, Italy and Spain. PBMCs, B-cell-depleted T cells, or T cells provided the cDNA or gDNA that made up the material.

Trimming stripped 4 bases from V and 8 bases from J, with 11 bases between. Germline V CDR1 and CDR2: KGHSH, LQKENI. The CDR3 has 13 residues. This clone was observed a single time. Authors' analysis steps: Nucleated cell counts were estimated from reference gene primer amplification. TCRdb's copy holds only in-frame clones and misses some; the assay was immunoSEQ multiplex PCR. D and trimming were read from the DNA, whereas the V and J calls and clone size are those reported in that table. The sample contains around 380,000 clones, roughly four fifths of which appear only once. This receptor was taken from a human donor with acute or convalescent COVID-19. The donor label of this sample is uncertain. The gene calls are TRBV18 and TRBJ1-4; D perhaps matches TRBD1 (6 bases). The sample comprised peripheral blood. CDR3 loop: CASSQQGGEKLFF. Written as DNA, the CDR3 is TGTGCCAGCTCACAACAGGGTGGCGAAAAACTGTTTTTT. Full variable domain (missing parts from reference TRBV18 and TRBJ1-4): NAGVMQNPRHLVRRRGQEARLRCSPMKGHSHVYWYRQLPEEGLKFMVYLQKENIIDESGMPKERFSAEFPKEGPSILRIQQVVRGDSAAYFCASSQQGGEKLFFGSGTQLSVL.